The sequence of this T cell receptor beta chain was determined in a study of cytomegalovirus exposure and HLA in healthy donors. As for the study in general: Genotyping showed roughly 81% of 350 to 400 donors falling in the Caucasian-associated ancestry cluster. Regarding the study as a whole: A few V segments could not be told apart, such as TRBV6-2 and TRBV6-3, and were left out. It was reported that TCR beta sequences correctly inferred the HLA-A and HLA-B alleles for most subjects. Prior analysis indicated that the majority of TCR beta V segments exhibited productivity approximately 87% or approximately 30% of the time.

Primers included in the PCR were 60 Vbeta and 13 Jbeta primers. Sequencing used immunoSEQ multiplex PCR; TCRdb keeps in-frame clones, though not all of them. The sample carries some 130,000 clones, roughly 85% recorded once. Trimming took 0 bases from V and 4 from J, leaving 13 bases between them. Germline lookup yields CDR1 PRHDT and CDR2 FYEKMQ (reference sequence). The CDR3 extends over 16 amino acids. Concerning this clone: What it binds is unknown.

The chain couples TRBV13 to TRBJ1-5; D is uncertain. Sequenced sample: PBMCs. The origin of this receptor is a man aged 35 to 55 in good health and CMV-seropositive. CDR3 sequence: CASSLGQSGGNQPQHF. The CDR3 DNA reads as TGTGCCAGCAGCTTAGGCCAAAGCGGAGGTAATCAGCCCCAGCATTTT.